These 16 T cell receptor beta chains were all obtained from the same sample, sequenced in a study of blood T cell repertoires in COVID-19. Here immunoSEQ multiplex PCR was the method, and the copy in TCRdb shows in-frame clones only, minus some. In the table there are roughly 230,000 clones, over 70% of which are singletons. Source material: peripheral blood. The source of these receptors is a man aged 40-49 years with acute or convalescent COVID-19.

By proportion, this clone is medium-sized (0.01 to 0.1%). The CDR3 sequence is CASSPETSGRPADTQYF. CDR3 DNA sequence: TGTGCCAGCAGCCCAGAGACTAGCGGGAGGCCCGCAGATACGCAGTATTTT. The chain employs TRBV7-9 and TRBJ2-3; 13 bases agree with TRBD2. The germline V gene has CDR1 SEHNR and CDR2 FQNEAQ (reference sequence). The CDR3 has 17 residues. J gave up 4 bases and V 5 bases, and 9 bases lay outside the gene matches.

This chain uses TRBV4-1 with TRBJ1-1; 7 bases agree with TRBD1. The germline V gene has CDR1 MGHRA and CDR2 YSYEKL. V dropped 1 base and J dropped 7; count of bases not matched to a gene: 15. The CDR3 contains 17 residues. This CDR3 reads CASSQGSGQKGIGEAFF. CDR3 coding DNA: TGCGCCAGCAGCCAAGGTTCGGGACAGAAAGGAATCGGTGAAGCTTTCTTT.

The chain carries TRBV4-2 and TRBJ2-7, with TRBD1 matching over 7 bases. This CDR3 has 14 residues. V lost 4 bases to trimming and J lost 2 bases; unmatched junction nucleotides: 5. From germline, CDR1 is LGHNA and CDR2 YNFKEQ. CDR3 sequence (DNA): TGTGCCAGCAGCCTCCGACAGGGACCCTACGAGCAGTACTTC. Protein sequence: CASSLRQGPYEQYF.

This clone was counted between two and nine times. The rearrangement uses TRBV5-6 and TRBJ2-7; 14 bases agree with TRBD2. Germline assignment: CDR1 SGHDT and CDR2 YYEEEE. V shed 4 bases and J 11 bases; nucleotides not matched to a gene: 5. The CDR3 contains 13 residues. The CDR3 region has the DNA TGTGCCAGCAGCAAGGGACTAGCGGGAGAAGAGTACTTC. It translates to CASSKGLAGEEYF.

In DNA form, the CDR3 reads TGTGCCTGGAGTGACTATACGGGAGGGCCTGGCTACACCTTC. It codes for CAWSDYTGGPGYTF. This sequence joins TRBV30 and TRBJ1-2; D gene unclear. V lost 1 base and J 7 bases, leaving 16 bases between the germline ends. Germline V lookup: CDR1 GTSNPN, CDR2 SVGIG (reference sequence). The CDR3 sequence is 14 residues long.

The chain joins TRBV10-2 to TRBJ1-2; D ambiguous. The CDR3 covers 12 residues. Germline CDR1 is WSHSY and CDR2 is SAAADI. V was clipped by 5 bases and J by 10 bases, with 14 bases between them. The CDR3 nucleotides are TGCGCCAGCAGTCGGGGAATTACGGACTACACCTTC. Translation gives CASSRGITDYTF.

The chain employs TRBV30 and TRBJ2-7; TRBD2 agrees at 7 bases. The CDR3 covers 13 residues. Germline V CDR1 and CDR2: GTSNPN, SVGIG (reference sequence). The junction had 7 bases not matched to a gene; V was cut back by 2 bases and J by 6 bases. CDR3 loop: CAWSPGGVAEQYF. CDR3 sequence (DNA): TGTGCCTGGAGTCCGGGAGGCGTCGCCGAGCAGTACTTC.

This clone has more than one count but fewer than ten. This chain connects TRBV6-5 to TRBJ1-2; D might be TRBD1 (6 bases). CDR3 length: 14 residues. V dropped 6 bases and J dropped 7 bases, with 18 bases sitting between them. Germline V gene lookup returns CDR1 MNHEY and CDR2 SVGAGI. CDR3 bases: TGTGCCAGCAGGACACAGACATCAGGGGCTGGCTACACCTTC. This encodes CASRTQTSGAGYTF.

The chain combines TRBV12-3 or TRBV12-4 with TRBJ1-2; D is possibly TRBD1 (5 bases). The V and J ends lost 10 bases and 0 bases respectively, with 12 bases between them. The CDR3 totals 13 residues. CDR3 residues: CATRQLTNYGYTF. In nucleotides, the CDR3 is TGTGCCACACGACAGTTAACTAACTATGGCTACACCTTC.

The chain employs TRBV5-6 and TRBJ2-7, with D unclear. CDR1 SGHDT and CDR2 YYEEEE come from the germline V gene. Trimming pared 1 base from V and 2 bases from J, leaving 13 bases between. CDR3 length: 15 residues. The CDR3 coding sequence is TGTGCCAGCAGCTTGATCGCGTTAAGCACCTACGAGCAGTACTTC. It encodes CASSLIALSTYEQYF.

The chain links TRBV7-2 to TRBJ1-2, with a weak D call TRBD1 (5 bases). V was pared by 3 bases and J by 5 bases, with 10 bases between. The length of the CDR3 is 13 residues. Germline V gives CDR1 SGHTA, CDR2 FQGNSA. The CDR3 bases are TGTGCCAGCAGCTTGGGACTGCTTTATGGCTACACCTTC. Its protein product is CASSLGLLYGYTF.

This chain connects TRBV7-2 to TRBJ2-1, with a weak D call TRBD2 (6 bases). The V gene's germline CDR1 is SGHTA and CDR2 FQGNSA. The CDR3 covers 15 residues. V lost 0 bases, J lost 4 bases, and 10 bases lay in between. The CDR3 protein is CASSLAGGPYNEQFF. The CDR3 DNA follows: TGTGCCAGCAGCTTAGCCGGGGGACCATACAATGAGCAGTTCTTC.

This chain joins TRBV30 and TRBJ2-3; no clear D. Trimming removed 2 bases from V and 4 bases from J, with 10 bases in between. CDR1 and CDR2 from the germline V gene are GTSNPN and SVGIG (reference sequence). The length of the CDR3 is 13 residues. The CDR3 DNA follows: TGTGCCTGGAGTTCCCAAGCCGCAGATACGCAGTATTTT. It encodes CAWSSQAADTQYF.

The chain links TRBV6-6 to TRBJ2-4, with unresolved D. Germline V gene data show CDR1 as MNHNY and CDR2 as SVGAGI (reference sequence). The V end was cut by 0 bases, the J end by 6 bases, with 3 bases between. CDR3 length: 12 amino acids. CDR3 region: CASSYSRNIQYF. CDR3 nucleotides: TGTGCCAGCAGTTACTCCCGAAACATTCAGTACTTC.

The chain links TRBV3-1 (or the pseudogene TRBV3-2) to TRBJ2-2; 7 bases are a match to TRBD2. CDR3 length: 16 amino acids. Germline V gene data show CDR1 as LGHDT and CDR2 as YNNKEL (reference sequence). After removal of 4 bases from V and 5 bases from J, the junction contained 10 bases not matched to a gene. CDR3 in DNA: TGTGCCAGCAGCCCCTCCCGGAGGGAGGGAACCGGGGAGCTGTTTTTT. Amino acids: CASSPSRREGTGELFF.

This chain connects TRBV6-1 to TRBJ2-2; 11 bases match TRBD2. Germline-derived CDR1 and CDR2 are MNHNS and SASEGT. V dropped 4 bases and J dropped 0; count of bases not matched to a gene: 4. The CDR3 is 17 residues long. In DNA form, the CDR3 reads TGTGCCAGCAGTGTTCAACTAGCGGGGGCGAACACCGGGGAGCTGTTTTTT. It yields the protein CASSVQLAGANTGELFF.